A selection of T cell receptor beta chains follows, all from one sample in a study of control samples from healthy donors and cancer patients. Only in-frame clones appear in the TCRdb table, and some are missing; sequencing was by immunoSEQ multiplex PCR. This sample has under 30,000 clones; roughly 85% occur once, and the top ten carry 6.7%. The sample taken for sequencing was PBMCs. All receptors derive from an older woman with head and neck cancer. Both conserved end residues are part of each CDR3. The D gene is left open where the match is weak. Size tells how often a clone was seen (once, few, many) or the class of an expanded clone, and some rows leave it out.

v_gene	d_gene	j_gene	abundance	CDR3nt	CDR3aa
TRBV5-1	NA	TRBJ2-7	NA	TGCGCCAGCAGCTCCGGGACACTTTTATACGAGCAGTACTTC	CASSSGTLLYEQYF
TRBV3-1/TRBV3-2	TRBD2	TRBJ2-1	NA	TGTGCCAGCAGCCAAGGACTAGCGGGAGGGGGCTGGAATGAGCAGTTCTTC	CASSQGLAGGGWNEQFF
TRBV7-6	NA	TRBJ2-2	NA	TGTGCCAGCAGGAGCGGGAACACCGGGGAGCTGTTTTTT	CASRSGNTGELFF
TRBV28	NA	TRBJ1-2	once	TGTGCCAGCAGTTTCATGAATGGCTACACCTTC	CASSFMNGYTF
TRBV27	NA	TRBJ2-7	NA	TGTGCCAGCAGTCCCAACGCTGGGTACGAGCAGTACTTC	CASSPNAGYEQYF
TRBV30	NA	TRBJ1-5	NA	TGTGCCTGGAGTAAGGGTATTTCCAGCAATCAGCCCCAGCATTTT	CAWSKGISSNQPQHF
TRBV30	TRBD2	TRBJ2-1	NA	TGTGCCTGGGGGAAAGTTCTTAGCGGGAGGATTGAGCAGTTCTTC	CAWGKVLSGRIEQFF
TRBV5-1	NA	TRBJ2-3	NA	TGCGCCAGCAGCTTAGAGGGAAGTGGCACAGATACGCAGTATTTT	CASSLEGSGTDTQYF
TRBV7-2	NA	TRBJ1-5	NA	TGTGCCAGCAGCTTCAGGCCCGATCAGCCCCAGCATTTT	CASSFRPDQPQHF
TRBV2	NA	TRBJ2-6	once	TGTGCCAGCAAAGGGAACGGGGCCAACGTCCTGACTTTC	CASKGNGANVLTF
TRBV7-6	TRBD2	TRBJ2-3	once	TGTGCCAGCAGCTTGCTAGCGGGGGATACAGATACGCAGTATTTT	CASSLLAGDTDTQYF
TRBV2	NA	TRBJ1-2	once	TGTGCCAGCAGTGATCGAGTTAACTATGGCTACACCTTC	CASSDRVNYGYTF
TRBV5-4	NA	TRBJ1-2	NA	TGTGCCAGCAGCGGGCGGACTTCTGGCTACACCTTC	CASSGRTSGYTF
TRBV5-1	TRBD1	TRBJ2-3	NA	TGCGCCAGCAGTCCGACAGGGGGAACAGATACGCAGTATTTT	CASSPTGGTDTQYF
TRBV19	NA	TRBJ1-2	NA	TGTGCCAGTAGTTCAACGGGGGTGGGAAACTACACCTTC	CASSSTGVGNYTF
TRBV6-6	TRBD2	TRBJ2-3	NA	TGTGCCAGCGGCGGGGGGGCCGGCACAGATACGCAGTATTTT	CASGGGAGTDTQYF
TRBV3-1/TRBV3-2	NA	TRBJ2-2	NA	TGTGCCAGCAGCCTTATCCCCCCACGACGAGGGAATGCCGGGGAGCTGTTTTTT	CASSLIPPRRGNAGELFF
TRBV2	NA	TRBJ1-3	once	TGTGCCAGCAGAATAAATGCGCCTGGAAACACCATATATTTT	CASRINAPGNTIYF
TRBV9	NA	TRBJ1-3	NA	TGTGCCAGCAGCGTAGGATCCGTAGGAAACACCATATATTTT	CASSVGSVGNTIYF
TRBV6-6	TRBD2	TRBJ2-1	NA	TGTGCCAGCAGTCCCAGATTTTTAGCGGGGGGTTACTACAATGAGCAGTTCTTC	CASSPRFLAGGYYNEQFF
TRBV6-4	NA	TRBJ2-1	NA	TGTGCCAGCAGAAACAACGGACCCCTTAGAGGCAATGAGCAGTTCTTC	CASRNNGPLRGNEQFF
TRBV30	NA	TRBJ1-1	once	TGTGCCTGGAGTAAGGATGGCACTGAAGCTTTCTTT	CAWSKDGTEAFF
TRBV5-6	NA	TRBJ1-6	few	TGTGCCAGCAGCCCTGCGGGGACCTCCAATTCACCCCTCCACTTT	CASSPAGTSNSPLHF
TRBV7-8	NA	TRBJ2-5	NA	TGTGCCAGCAGCACTATAATTCGGAAAGAGACCCAGTACTTC	CASSTIIRKETQYF